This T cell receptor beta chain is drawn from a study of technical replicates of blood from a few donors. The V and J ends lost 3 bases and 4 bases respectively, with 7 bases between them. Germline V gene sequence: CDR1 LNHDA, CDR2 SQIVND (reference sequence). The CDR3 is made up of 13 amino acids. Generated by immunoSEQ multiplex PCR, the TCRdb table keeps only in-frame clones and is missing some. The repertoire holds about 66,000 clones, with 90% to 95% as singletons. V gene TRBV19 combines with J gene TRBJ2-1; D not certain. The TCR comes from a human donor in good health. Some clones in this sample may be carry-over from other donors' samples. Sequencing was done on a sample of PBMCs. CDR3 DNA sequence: TGTGCCAGTAGTATGGTACTTTACAATGAGCAGTTCTTC. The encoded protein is CASSMVLYNEQFF.